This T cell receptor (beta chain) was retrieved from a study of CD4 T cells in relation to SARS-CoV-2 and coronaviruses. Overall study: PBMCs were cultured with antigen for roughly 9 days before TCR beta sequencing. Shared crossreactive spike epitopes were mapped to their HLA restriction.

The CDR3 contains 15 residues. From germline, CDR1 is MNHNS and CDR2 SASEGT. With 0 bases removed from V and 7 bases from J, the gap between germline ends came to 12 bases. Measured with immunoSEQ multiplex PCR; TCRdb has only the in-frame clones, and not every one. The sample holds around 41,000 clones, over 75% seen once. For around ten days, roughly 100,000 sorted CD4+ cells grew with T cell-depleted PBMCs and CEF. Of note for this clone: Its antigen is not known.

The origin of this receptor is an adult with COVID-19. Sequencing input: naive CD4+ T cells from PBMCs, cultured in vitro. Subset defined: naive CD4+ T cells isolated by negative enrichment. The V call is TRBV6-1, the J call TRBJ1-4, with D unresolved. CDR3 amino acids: CASSEARLPTEKLFF. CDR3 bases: TGTGCCAGCAGTGAAGCTCGACTGCCTACTGAAAAACTGTTTTTT.